This T cell receptor beta chain is drawn from a study of blood T cell repertoires in COVID-19. Looking at the study overall: The United States, Italy and Spain were the sources of the acute and convalescent COVID-19 samples. Nucleic acid was either cDNA or gDNA, and it came from T cells, B-cell-depleted T cells, or PBMCs.

In the original analysis: Cell counts per sample came from amplifying reference gene primers. Method: immunoSEQ multiplex PCR; TCRdb's copy keeps in-frame clones and lacks some. V and J calls plus clone size are reproduced from that table; the DNA served to infer D and trimming. The table has approximately 31,000 clones, over 90% seen once; the top ten hold over 9.5%. The CDR3 has 15 amino acids. V shed 6 bases, J shed 5 bases, and the junction held 7 bases outside the gene matches. The V gene's germline CDR1 is KGHDR and CDR2 SFDVKD. The chain carries TRBV24-1 and TRBJ2-1, with TRBD1 matching 9 bases. The sequence derives from a human donor in a cohort sampled during active COVID-19. Sequencing was carried out using peripheral blood. CDR3 DNA sequence: TGTGCCACCAGTCCCGGACAGGGGTCTAACAATGAGCAGTTCTTC. Translating it yields CATSPGQGSNNEQFF.